The 17 T cell receptor beta chains below come from one sample, sequenced in a study of cytomegalovirus exposure and HLA in healthy donors. PCR employed 60 Vbeta and 13 Jbeta primers. The data were produced by immunoSEQ multiplex PCR, yet TCRdb's version contains in-frame clones alone and is incomplete. The data show roughly 190,000 clones, with more than 65% seen just once and about 3% held by the top ten. The sample taken for sequencing was PBMCs. The receptor source for this set is a female donor in good health and CMV-seronegative.

This clone was seen a single time. This chain links TRBV6-6 with TRBJ2-1; 7 bases are a match to TRBD2. Germline V gene lookup returns CDR1 MNHNY and CDR2 SVGAGI (reference sequence). CDR3 length: 14 amino acids. V dropped 2 bases and J dropped 6; count of bases not matched to a gene: 4. CDR3 residues: CASSYAGVGNEQFF. The CDR3 nucleotides are TGTGCCAGCAGTTACGCGGGAGTGGGCAATGAGCAGTTCTTC.

This clone has just one count. V usage is TRBV30 and J usage is TRBJ2-7, with D maybe TRBD1 (6 bases). CDR3 size: 14 residues. Trimming shortened V by 0 bases and J by 2 bases, and 11 bases separated the two germline ends. Per the germline V gene, CDR1 is GTSNPN and CDR2 is SVGIG (reference sequence). The CDR3 DNA follows: TGTGCCTGGAGTGTCGGGGACACGGCCTACGAGCAGTACTTC. Its protein product is CAWSVGDTAYEQYF.

This chain joins TRBV15 and TRBJ1-5; no clear D gene. The germline V gene encodes CDR1 LNHNV and CDR2 YYDKDF (reference sequence). V was clipped by 0 bases and J by 4 bases, with 7 bases between them. The CDR3 is made up of 14 amino acids. CDR3 protein: CATSRDLSNQPQHF. Here the CDR3 DNA reads TGTGCCACCAGCAGAGATCTATCAAATCAGCCCCAGCATTTT.

This clone turned up a few times. The sample has other DNA sequences that encode this CDR3 too. V is TRBV5-1 and J is TRBJ2-7; 9 nucleotides align to TRBD1. Unmatched junction bases numbered 4, after V lost 4 bases and J lost 2 bases. Looked up from germline, CDR1 is SGHRS and CDR2 is YFSETQ. This CDR3 has 14 amino acids. The CDR3 bases are TGCGCCAGCAGCCCGGGACAGGGACCCTACGAGCAGTACTTC. It specifies CASSPGQGPYEQYF.

CDR3 sequence: CASSSTTETEAFF. In DNA, the CDR3 is TGTGCCAGCAGCTCAACGACGGAGACTGAAGCTTTCTTT. The V and J genes are TRBV7-3 and TRBJ1-1, with D unresolved. The germline CDR1 and CDR2 sequences are SGHTA and FQGTGA. CDR3 length: 13 residues. V was pared by 4 bases and J by 5 bases, with 11 bases between.

V gene TRBV2 combines with J gene TRBJ2-7; perhaps TRBD2 as D (5 bases). This CDR3 contains 16 residues. Trimming removed 6 bases from V and 1 base from J, with 19 bases in between. Per the germline V gene, CDR1 is SNHLY and CDR2 is FYNNEI. The CDR3 protein is CASSGIRTGRSYEQYF. The CDR3 coding sequence is TGTGCCAGCAGCGGGATTCGGACGGGCCGGTCCTACGAGCAGTACTTC.

The rearrangement joins TRBV4-1 to TRBJ1-5; no clear D gene. The CDR3 totals 15 residues. Germline values: CDR1 MGHRA, CDR2 YSYEKL. Trimming shortened V by 1 base and J by 4 bases, and 11 bases separated the two germline ends. CDR3 DNA sequence: TGCGCCAGCAGCCAAGGGGCGGGAGGGAATCAGCCCCAGCATTTT. Translated: CASSQGAGGNQPQHF.

The chain links TRBV6-5 to TRBJ2-7; 7 nucleotides match TRBD2. The CDR3 contains 15 residues. Germline values: CDR1 MNHEY, CDR2 SVGAGI. V was clipped by 4 bases and J by 6 bases; unmatched bases: 12. The CDR3 is CASSSDSGLPGEQYF. The CDR3 region has the DNA TGTGCCAGCAGTTCGGATAGCGGGCTCCCTGGCGAGCAGTACTTC.

The chain employs TRBV13 and TRBJ1-1; D gene unclear. This CDR3 region has 11 residues. Trimming took off 4 bases at V and 3 bases at J, with 3 bases between the two ends. Germline CDR1 and CDR2: PRHDT and FYEKMQ (reference sequence). CDR3 residues: CASSSYTEAFF. Written as DNA, the CDR3 is TGTGCCAGCAGCTCCTACACTGAAGCTTTCTTT. The full variable domain, rest sourced from reference TRBV13 and TRBJ1-1, is AAGVIQSPRHLIKEKRETATLKCYPIPRHDTVYWYQQGPGQDPQFLISFYEKMQSDKGSIPDRFSAQQFSDYHSELNMSSLELGDSALYFCASSSYTEAFFGQGTRLTVV.

The chain combines TRBV5-4 with TRBJ1-6, with D unclear. The germline V and J ends were trimmed by 4 bases and 0 bases, with 11 bases remaining between them. This CDR3 is 16 amino acids long. Germline values: CDR1 SGHNT, CDR2 YYREEE (reference sequence). In DNA, the CDR3 is TGTGCCAGCAGCCCGATTCACTCCTCCTATAATTCACCCCTCCACTTT. The encoded protein is CASSPIHSSYNSPLHF.

This chain joins TRBV27 and TRBJ2-7; 8 nucleotides match TRBD1. This CDR3 comprises 13 residues. Germline values: CDR1 MNHEY, CDR2 SMNVEV (reference sequence). The ends lost 3 bases at V and 4 bases at J; junction bases unmatched: 2. This CDR3 is CASSFDRGYEQYF. CDR3 nucleotide sequence: TGTGCCAGCAGTTTCGACAGGGGTTACGAGCAGTACTTC.

The J gene is TRBJ1-1, the V gene TRBV7-2; D not resolved. The CDR3 has 13 residues. Deletions cut 6 bases from V and 4 bases from J, with 12 bases between. The V gene's germline CDR1 is SGHTA and CDR2 FQGNSA. The CDR3 spells CASSWTGSTEAFF. The CDR3 DNA reads TGTGCCAGCAGTTGGACGGGAAGCACTGAAGCTTTCTTT. Full variable domain (remainder filled in from reference TRBV7-2 and TRBJ1-1): GAGVSQSPSNKVTEKGKDVELRCDPISGHTALYWYRQSLGQGLEFLIYFQGNSAPDKSGLPSDRFSAERTGGSVSTLTIQRTQQEDSAVYLCASSWTGSTEAFFGQGTRLTVV.

This chain connects TRBV19 to TRBJ1-4; weak D call: TRBD1 (5 bases). The CDR3 spans 13 residues. Germline-derived CDR1 and CDR2 are LNHDA and SQIVND (reference sequence). Trimming pared 9 bases from V and 10 bases from J, leaving 18 bases between. CDR3 sequence (DNA): TGTGCCAGCAAGTCCCAGGGACTCGGAAAACTGTTTTTT. Residues: CASKSQGLGKLFF.

This chain uses TRBV19 with TRBJ2-7, with D possibly TRBD2 on 6 matching bases. The germline CDR1 and CDR2 sequences are LNHDA and SQIVND (reference sequence). Trimming cost V 4 bases and J 2 bases, with 18 bases left between them. The CDR3 has 16 residues. CDR3 sequence: CASSSGGNSPTYEQYF. In DNA form, the CDR3 reads TGTGCCAGTAGTAGCGGCGGGAATTCTCCAACCTACGAGCAGTACTTC.

The J gene is TRBJ2-2, the V gene TRBV19; 8 nucleotides match TRBD2. Germline V lookup: CDR1 LNHDA, CDR2 SQIVND (reference sequence). The V and J ends lost 8 bases and 4 bases, in that order; junction bases with no gene match: 6. There are 14 residues in the CDR3. DNA of the CDR3: TGTGCCAGTCGACGGGGGGGAAGCACCGGGGAGCTGTTTTTT. Its protein product is CASRRGGSTGELFF.

Regarding this clone: This CDR3 is also generated by other DNA sequences in the sample. The gene calls are TRBV7-9 and TRBJ2-7; perhaps TRBD2 as D (6 bases). The CDR3 extends over 14 amino acids. Germline CDR1 and CDR2: SEHNR and FQNEAQ (reference sequence). Trimming took off 0 bases at V and 2 bases at J, with 8 bases between the two ends. This CDR3 is CASSLAEGTYEQYF. CDR3 bases: TGTGCCAGCAGCTTAGCGGAGGGAACCTACGAGCAGTACTTC.

This chain's CDR3 is CASRLNRGGYGYTF. In DNA, the CDR3 is TGTGCCAGCAGACTTAACAGGGGGGGATATGGCTACACCTTC. The chain uses TRBV27 and TRBJ1-2; the match to TRBD1 covers 8 bases. This CDR3 comprises 14 residues. V lost 6 bases, J lost 5 bases, and 8 bases stayed unmatched. Germline V gives CDR1 MNHEY, CDR2 SMNVEV (reference sequence).